Here is one T cell receptor beta chain with its context. No antigen is known for it. This specimen comes from a study of Ad26.COV2.S vaccination and SARS-CoV-2 variants. General observations from the study: Breadth of non-spike TCRs did not differ between vaccinees and placebo recipients.

Trimming removed 8 bases from V and 1 base from J, with 8 bases in between. CDR1 and CDR2 from the germline V gene are SNHLY and FYNNEI. The CDR3 contains 12 residues. The treatment denotes: 15 to 20 received Ad26.COV2.S at low or high dose, single or two shots; five or six received placebo; per-sample allocation not given. Samples were taken on day 63 after the first vaccine or placebo injection. TCRdb keeps only in-frame clones here, not all; method: immunoSEQ multiplex PCR. The top ten hold 2.9% of the sample, which has under 250,000 clones, 87% seen once. The clonotype originates from a person between 18 and 65 years old who received the Ad26.COV2.S COVID-19 vaccine or a placebo. The chain couples TRBV2 to TRBJ2-5; D is possibly TRBD1 (5 bases). The specimen comprised peripheral blood, sampled in a trial of Ad26.COV2.S vaccine versus placebo. DNA for the CDR3: TGTGCCAGCCAGGGCTTCCAAGAGACCCAGTACTTC. Its protein product is CASQGFQETQYF.